The count of the clone carrying this T cell receptor (beta chain) is one. Its antigen is not identified. Profiling that covered TCR beta VDJ and CDR3 relied on genomic DNA as its template. TCRdb re-derived calls from the reads in MiXCR, one entry per CDR3 protein. Here the sample spans 150,000 to 180,000 distinct CDR3 sequences, about 48% being singletons. The data originate from a study of CD8+CD57+ T cells in acquired aplastic anemia. Overall study results and limits: The same twenty-nine CD8+ CDR3 sequences occurred in patients and in controls.

Selection for sequencing was limited to patients who had shown CD8+CD57+ cell expansion by flow cytometry. Blood was sampled before the patients had received any therapy. The germline CDR1 and CDR2 sequences are WSHSY and SAAADI. V was clipped by 8 bases and J by 7 bases, with 12 bases between them. The CDR3 totals 12 residues. The sequenced material came from sorted CD4+, CD8+, or CD8+CD57+ T cells (not recorded which) from PBMCs. The J gene is TRBJ2-1, the V gene TRBV10-2; D gene ambiguous. This TCR was sampled from a human donor with aplastic anemia. The CDR3 DNA reads TGCGCCAGCGCCCCCGTAGGGAATGAGCAGTTCTTC. The encoded protein is CASAPVGNEQFF.